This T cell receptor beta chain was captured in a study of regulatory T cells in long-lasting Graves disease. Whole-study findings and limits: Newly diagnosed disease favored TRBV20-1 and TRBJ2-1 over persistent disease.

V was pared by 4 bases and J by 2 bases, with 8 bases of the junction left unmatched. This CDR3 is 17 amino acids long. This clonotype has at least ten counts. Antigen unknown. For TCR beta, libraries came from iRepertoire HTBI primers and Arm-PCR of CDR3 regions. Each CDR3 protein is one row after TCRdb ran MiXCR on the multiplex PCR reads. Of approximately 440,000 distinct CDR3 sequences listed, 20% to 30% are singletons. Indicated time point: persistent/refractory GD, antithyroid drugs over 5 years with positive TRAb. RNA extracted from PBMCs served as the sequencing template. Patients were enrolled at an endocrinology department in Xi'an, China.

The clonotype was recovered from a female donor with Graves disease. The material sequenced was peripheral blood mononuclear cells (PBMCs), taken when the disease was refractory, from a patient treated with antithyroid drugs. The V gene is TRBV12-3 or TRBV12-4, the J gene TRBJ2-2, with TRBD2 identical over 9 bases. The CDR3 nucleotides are TGTGCCAGCAGTTCTCTCTCCCTAGCGGGAAACACCGGGGAGCTGTTTTTT. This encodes CASSSLSLAGNTGELFF.